The 3 T cell receptor beta chains below come from one sample, sequenced in a study of OX40 agonist ivuxolimab in advanced cancers. Assay: immunoSEQ multiplex PCR; the TCRdb copy retains only in-frame clones and omits some. The profile shows roughly 53,000 clones, 70% to 90% of them singletons. The specimen was CD4+ or CD8+ T cells sorted from blood, collected in a trial of the OX40 agonist ivuxolimab. The receptors originated from an adult with an advanced solid tumor such as melanoma, head and neck, liver or kidney cancer.

This clone has a single count. The gene calls are TRBV2 and TRBJ2-5, with TRBD1 matching 7 bases. The CDR3 runs 15 residues. Germline-derived CDR1 and CDR2 are SNHLY and FYNNEI. V lost 6 bases, J lost 2 bases, and 9 bases stayed unmatched. CDR3 bases: TGTGCCAGCAGGGACAGGCAGCTGATGCAAGAGACCCAGTACTTC. The encoded protein is CASRDRQLMQETQYF.

This clone was found once. This chain joins TRBV2 and TRBJ1-1; D remains unclear. Germline V lookup: CDR1 SNHLY, CDR2 FYNNEI. There are 13 residues in the CDR3. V was clipped by 8 bases and J by 3 bases, with 13 bases between them. CDR3 amino acids: CASVLRADTEAFF. CDR3 sequence (DNA): TGTGCCAGCGTCCTACGGGCGGACACTGAAGCTTTCTTT.

The chain recombines TRBV6-1 with TRBJ2-5; 8 positions match TRBD1. Looked up from germline, CDR1 is MNHNS and CDR2 is SASEGT. V trimming: 5 bases; J trimming: 5 bases; junction bases outside the gene matches: 10. The CDR3 loop spans 15 amino acids. CDR3 in amino acids: CASSTPQGVIETQYF. The CDR3 region has the DNA TGTGCCAGCAGTACACCACAGGGGGTAATTGAGACCCAGTACTTC.